The 28 T cell receptor beta chains given below trace back to one sample, sequenced in a study of cytomegalovirus exposure and HLA in healthy donors. The PCR ran on 60 Vbeta and 13 Jbeta primers. Some clones are missing from TCRdb's copy, which holds only in-frame ones; the method was immunoSEQ multiplex PCR. The table includes around 200,000 clones, less than 80% detected once. Sequencing was performed on PBMCs. The receptors originated from a girl aged 2 to 9 in good health and CMV-seronegative.

The J gene is TRBJ1-2, the V gene TRBV15; 10 bases are a match to TRBD1. CDR3 size: 16 residues. CDR1 is LNHNV and CDR2 is YYDKDF in the germline V gene (reference sequence). V dropped 0 bases and J dropped 7; count of bases not matched to a gene: 8. The CDR3: CATSRDRDRGVIGYTF. Here the CDR3 DNA reads TGTGCCACCAGCAGAGATCGGGACAGGGGAGTGATTGGCTACACCTTC. The variable domain in full, with the rest retrieved from reference TRBV15 and TRBJ1-2, is DAMVIQNPRYQVTQFGKPVTLSCSQTLNHNVMYWYQQKSSQAPKLLFHYYDKDFNNEADTPDNFQSRRPNTSFCFLDIRSPGLGDTAMYLCATSRDRDRGVIGYTFGSGTRLTVV.

The rearrangement uses TRBV5-1 and TRBJ1-1, with D perhaps TRBD1 (6 bases). The CDR3 is 15 residues long. V gave up 6 bases and J gave up 0 bases, with 15 bases separating them. Germline-derived CDR1 and CDR2 are SGHRS and YFSETQ. DNA for the CDR3: TGCGCCAGCACCCCGACAGGTCTAATGAACACTGAAGCTTTCTTT. Its protein product is CASTPTGLMNTEAFF.

This chain connects TRBV6-5 to TRBJ1-1; D uncertain. Germline V gene sequence: CDR1 MNHEY, CDR2 SVGAGI. This CDR3 spans 14 amino acids. Trimming stripped 8 bases from V and 1 base from J, with 14 bases between. Here the CDR3 DNA reads TGTGCCAGCTGCCCTGGTTGGGCGAACACTGAAGCTTTCTTT. Protein: CASCPGWANTEAFF.

The chain joins TRBV18 to TRBJ2-3, with a possible D match to TRBD1 (5 bases). The CDR3 has 16 amino acids. V was shortened by 0 bases and J by 5 bases, with 15 bases between the two germline ends. In germline, CDR1 is KGHSH, CDR2 LQKENI. CDR3 amino acids: CASSPPRQLQGDTQYF. The DNA for the CDR3 is TGTGCCAGCTCACCACCGCGTCAGTTGCAGGGAGATACGCAGTATTTT.

J is TRBJ1-1 and V is TRBV25-1, with D possibly being TRBD1 (5 bases). V was shortened by 3 bases and J by 0 bases, with 11 bases between the two germline ends. Germline V lookup: CDR1 MGHDK, CDR2 SYGVNS. This CDR3 comprises 15 residues. The CDR3 sequence: CASSEQDSMNTEAFF. The CDR3 DNA reads as TGTGCCAGCAGTGAGCAAGACAGCATGAACACTGAAGCTTTCTTT.

CDR3 in amino acids: CASSLSREGYGYTF. DNA of the CDR3: TGTGCCAGCAGCCTCTCCCGGGAGGGCTACGGCTACACCTTC. This chain joins TRBV7-9 and TRBJ1-2; D gene uncertain. Trimming took off 5 bases at V and 8 bases at J, with 18 bases between the two ends. This CDR3 has 14 residues. CDR1 and CDR2 from the germline V gene are SEHNR and FQNEAQ (reference sequence).

The chain joins TRBV7-9 to TRBJ1-3; a possible D gene is TRBD1 (5 bases). CDR1 SEHNR and CDR2 FQNEAQ come from the germline V gene (reference sequence). The germline V and J ends were trimmed by 6 bases and 0 bases, with 18 bases remaining between them. This CDR3 spans 17 amino acids. As DNA, the CDR3 is TGTGCCAGCAGAACAAAGGTTGGGGCAAGCTCTGGAAACACCATATATTTT. Translated, it gives CASRTKVGASSGNTIYF. Variable domain in full (rest from reference TRBV7-9 and TRBJ1-3): DTGVSQNPRHKITKRGQNVTFRCDPISEHNRLYWYRQTLGQGPEFLTYFQNEAQLEKSRLLSDRFSAERPKGSFSTLEIQRTEQGDSAMYLCASRTKVGASSGNTIYFGEGSWLTVV.

V and J are TRBV9 and TRBJ1-3; D is unclear. V dropped 2 bases and J dropped 8 bases, with 17 bases sitting between them. This CDR3 has 15 amino acids. CDR1 is SGDLS, CDR2 YYNGEE, per germline. The CDR3 coding sequence is TGTGCCAGCAGCGTTTGGACTGGTGAGGCGGACACCATATATTTT. It codes for CASSVWTGEADTIYF.

The chain couples TRBV27 to TRBJ1-4; D unresolved. This CDR3 has 17 amino acids. Germline values: CDR1 MNHEY, CDR2 SMNVEV (reference sequence). V lost 3 bases, J lost 2 bases, and 16 bases lay in between. CDR3 amino acids: CASSFYPQAGTNEKLFF. Here the CDR3 DNA reads TGTGCCAGCAGTTTTTATCCCCAAGCGGGGACTAATGAAAAACTGTTTTTT.

The CDR3 region is CASSPEGGGSFSYEQYF. CDR3 DNA sequence: TGTGCCAGCAGCCCAGAGGGGGGCGGGAGTTTTTCCTACGAGCAGTACTTC. The chain is built from TRBV7-6 and TRBJ2-7, with D possibly matching TRBD2 (7 bases). The CDR3 length is 17 residues. The V end was cut by 5 bases, the J end by 1 base, with 21 bases between. Germline V CDR1 and CDR2: SGHVS, FNYEAQ.

This clone appeared once. This chain uses TRBV6-5 with TRBJ1-1, with TRBD1 as a possible D gene (5 bases). V lost 0 bases and J lost 8, with 10 bases in between. The CDR3 sequence is 13 residues long. The germline V gene encodes CDR1 MNHEY and CDR2 SVGAGI. CDR3 loop: CASSYSRSGEAFF. In DNA form, the CDR3 reads TGTGCCAGCAGTTACTCGAGGTCAGGGGAAGCTTTCTTT.

The chain couples TRBV9 to TRBJ2-3; maybe TRBD2 (7 bases). The CDR3 sequence is 14 residues long. Trimming took 6 bases from V and 3 from J, leaving 14 bases between them. From germline, CDR1 is SGDLS and CDR2 YYNGEE. CDR3 sequence (DNA): TGTGCCAGCAAGGGGGGGGTCGGGACAGATACGCAGTATTTT. Its protein product is CASKGGVGTDTQYF.

V and J are TRBV4-2 and TRBJ2-1; D is perhaps TRBD2 (7 bases). V lost 0 bases and J lost 2, with 14 bases in between. Germline V gives CDR1 LGHNA, CDR2 YNFKEQ. This CDR3 contains 17 residues. CDR3 DNA: TGTGCCAGCAGCCAAGATCGAAGGGGGGGGCCCTACAATGAGCAGTTCTTC. Amino acids: CASSQDRRGGPYNEQFF.

CDR3 loop: CASSRTDTNQPQHF. CDR3 coding DNA: TGTGCCAGCAGCCGGACGGACACAAATCAGCCCCAGCATTTT. This chain links TRBV7-8 with TRBJ1-5, with D possibly TRBD1 on 5 matching bases. Trimming left V 5 bases short and J 4 bases short, with 12 bases between. The germline gives CDR1 SGHVS, CDR2 FQNEAQ. The CDR3 runs 14 residues.

The chain uses TRBV6-5 and TRBJ2-5, with 7 nucleotides matching TRBD1. The CDR3 length is 15 residues. The germline CDR1 and CDR2 sequences are MNHEY and SVGAGI. The V and J ends lost 0 bases and 1 base, in that order; junction bases with no gene match: 2. CDR3 nucleotide sequence: TGTGCCAGCAGTTACTCACAGGGGACCCAAGAGACCCAGTACTTC. Its translation is CASSYSQGTQETQYF.

The chain combines TRBV19 with TRBJ2-1; D is uncertain. The CDR3 length is 15 residues. Germline V gives CDR1 LNHDA, CDR2 SQIVND (reference sequence). Trimming cost V 4 bases and J 0 bases, with 10 bases left between them. CDR3 amino acids: CASSNERSSYNEQFF. The CDR3 region has the DNA TGTGCCAGTAGTAACGAGAGGAGCTCCTACAATGAGCAGTTCTTC. Looking up the rest from reference TRBV19 and TRBJ2-1 gives the full variable domain: DGGITQSPKYLFRKEGQNVTLSCEQNLNHDAMYWYRQDPGQGLRLIYYSQIVNDFQKGDIAEGYSVSREKKESFPLTVTSAQKNPTAFYLCASSNERSSYNEQFFGPGTRLTVL.

This clone was picked up a small number of times. This rearrangement joins TRBV29-1 to TRBJ2-1; perhaps TRBD2 as D (5 bases). With 0 bases removed from V and 2 bases from J, the gap between germline ends came to 11 bases. This CDR3 spans 15 amino acids. Looked up from germline, CDR1 is SQVTM and CDR2 is ANQGSEA. CDR3 in DNA: TGCAGCGTTGAAGATCGAGGGCCTCCCTACAATGAGCAGTTCTTC. This codes for CSVEDRGPPYNEQFF.

The chain employs TRBV5-4 and TRBJ1-1; D is perhaps TRBD1 (6 bases). The CDR3 has 13 residues. Germline V gives CDR1 SGHNT, CDR2 YYREEE (reference sequence). Trimming took off 5 bases at V and 2 bases at J, with 10 bases between the two ends. CDR3 DNA sequence: TGTGCCAGCAGTAAACAGGGAAACACTGAAGCTTTCTTT. Residues: CASSKQGNTEAFF. The complete variable domain, with remaining parts taken from reference TRBV5-4 and TRBJ1-1, reads ETGVTQSPTHLIKTRGQQVTLRCSSQSGHNTVSWYQQALGQGPQFIFQYYREEENGRGNFPPRFSGLQFPNYSSELNVNALELDDSALYLCASSKQGNTEAFFGQGTRLTVV.

Concerning this clone: The junction differs from germline at one of its ends, possibly a read error. The chain combines TRBV30 with TRBJ1-2; D unclear. Germline values: CDR1 GTSNPN, CDR2 SVGIG (reference sequence). The CDR3 runs to 10 residues. The CDR3 coding sequence is TGTGCCTGGAGTCGAGGGCCAGGAGGATTC. This gives the protein CAWSRGPGGF.

This sequence joins TRBV29-1 and TRBJ2-6; TRBD2 might be the D (5 bases). CDR3 length: 15 residues. Germline-derived CDR1 and CDR2 are SQVTM and ANQGSEA. Trimming removed 6 bases at V and 0 bases at J, with 12 bases between. The CDR3 DNA sequence: TGCAGCGTGGCTCCCGGGAACTCTGGGGCCAACGTCCTGACTTTC. This translates into CSVAPGNSGANVLTF.

The V gene is TRBV11-2, the J gene TRBJ1-6; the D gene is possibly TRBD1 (5 bases). CDR1 is SGHAT, CDR2 FQNNGV, per germline. This CDR3 is built from 15 residues. Trimming took 2 bases from V and 15 from J, leaving 20 bases between them. Here the CDR3 DNA reads TGTGCCAGCAGCTTACAACCGGAGGGGCGTACGGTCCTCCACTTT. Protein: CASSLQPEGRTVLHF.

The chain recombines TRBV6-1 with TRBJ1-2, with TRBD1 matching over 10 bases. Germline V lookup: CDR1 MNHNS, CDR2 SASEGT. The CDR3 runs 14 residues. Trimming cost V 3 bases and J 4 bases; bases outside gene matches: 2. This CDR3 reads CASSERQGAYGYTF. The CDR3, as DNA: TGTGCCAGCAGTGAGAGACAGGGGGCCTATGGCTACACCTTC.

The genes are TRBV30 and TRBJ2-5; perhaps TRBD1 as D (6 bases). Looked up from germline, CDR1 is GTSNPN and CDR2 is SVGIG (reference sequence). The CDR3 contains 12 residues. The ends were cut back, 0 bases at V and 5 bases at J, with 7 bases in the middle. CDR3 residues: CAWSVRGETQYF. The CDR3 bases are TGTGCCTGGAGTGTTAGGGGGGAGACCCAGTACTTC.

This clone was found a few times. The V call is TRBV6-1, the J call TRBJ2-5; 16 bases fit TRBD2. V lost 3 bases, J lost 6 bases, and 10 bases stayed unmatched. The CDR3 consists of 18 residues. The V gene's germline CDR1 is MNHNS and CDR2 SASEGT. Written as DNA, the CDR3 is TGTGCCAGCAGTGAGGGGACTAGCGGGGGGGCAATTGGAAAGACCCAGTACTTC. Protein: CASSEGTSGGAIGKTQYF.

CDR3: CASRDSQGNTEAFF. The CDR3 DNA is TGTGCCAGCAGGGATTCTCAGGGGAACACTGAAGCTTTCTTT. The chain has TRBV5-4 and TRBJ1-1; the D gene is possibly TRBD1 (5 bases). V lost 5 bases and J 1 base, leaving 12 bases between the germline ends. Germline lookup yields CDR1 SGHNT and CDR2 YYREEE (reference sequence). This CDR3 has 14 amino acids.

This clone is a singleton in its sample. J is TRBJ2-7 and V is TRBV19; 12 bases fit TRBD2. This CDR3 has 21 residues. After removal of 0 bases from V and 3 bases from J, the junction contained 18 bases not matched to a gene. From germline, CDR1 is LNHDA and CDR2 SQIVND (reference sequence). The CDR3 DNA reads TGTGCCAGTAGTATAGATCTCCGAGGTCTACTAGCGGGAGGAGGGGACTACGAGCAGTACTTC. Protein sequence: CASSIDLRGLLAGGGDYEQYF.

This chain joins TRBV5-4 and TRBJ1-4, with D uncertain. Trimming pared 4 bases from V and 6 bases from J, leaving 13 bases between. The germline gives CDR1 SGHNT, CDR2 YYREEE (reference sequence). The length of the CDR3 is 14 residues. The CDR3 DNA reads TGTGCCAGCAGCCCAGACGTCCGGGATGAAAAACTGTTTTTT. Protein: CASSPDVRDEKLFF.

V gene TRBV7-2 combines with J gene TRBJ2-1; 9 positions match TRBD1. The CDR3 is made up of 15 amino acids. Germline CDR1 reads SGHTA; CDR2 reads FQGNSA. Trimming removed 3 bases from V and 7 bases from J; junction bases left unmatched: 7. DNA for the CDR3: TGTGCCAGCAGCTTCGAAGGGACAGGGATGAATGAGCAGTTCTTC. The encoded protein is CASSFEGTGMNEQFF.